This note documents a single T cell receptor beta chain sequence. Other DNA sequences within the sample encode an identical CDR3. Germline V CDR1 and CDR2: SGHRS, YFSETQ. V trimming: 4 bases; J trimming: 2 bases; junction bases outside the gene matches: 7. The CDR3 runs to 15 residues. This entry belongs to a study of control samples from healthy donors and cancer patients. Data came from immunoSEQ multiplex PCR; TCRdb stores just in-frame clones and leaves some out. This table has a few hundred thousand clones, roughly 90% appearing once. The receptor was isolated from a man aged 40-55 years with head and neck cancer. V and J are TRBV5-1 and TRBJ1-1, with 8 positions matching TRBD1. Material: PBMCs. CDR3 protein: CASSITGGSNTEAFF. The CDR3 nucleotides read TGCGCCAGCAGCATTACAGGGGGATCTAACACTGAAGCTTTCTTT. Combining the CDR3 with reference TRBV5-1 and TRBJ1-1 gives the whole variable domain KAGVTQTPRYLIKTRGQQVTLSCSPISGHRSVSWYQQTPGQGLQFLFEYFSETQRNKGNFPGRFSGRQFSNSRSEMNVSTLELGDSALYLCASSITGGSNTEAFFGQGTRLTVV.